Listed here is a single T cell receptor beta chain. Its antigen is currently unknown. PCR used 60 Vbeta primers and 13 Jbeta primers. Data came from immunoSEQ multiplex PCR; TCRdb stores just in-frame clones and leaves some out. Seen here are under 150,000 clones, roughly 69% observed once, and the top ten hold 9.5%. The sample is drawn from a study of cytomegalovirus exposure and HLA in healthy donors. Losses at the gene ends were 4 bases for V and 5 bases for J; bases not matched to a gene: 8. Germline V gene lookup returns CDR1 LGHNA and CDR2 YSLEER. The CDR3 loop spans 16 amino acids. Points from the study as a whole: Across HLA loci, a later analysis found differing TCR association rates, with DRB1 most and HLA-C fewest.

Sequenced material: PBMCs. This receptor was identified in a woman aged 40 to 50 in good health and CMV-seropositive. This chain connects TRBV4-3 to TRBJ2-1; 10 nucleotides align to TRBD2. The CDR3 is CASSREAGGPNNEQFF. Here the CDR3 DNA reads TGCGCCAGCAGCCGAGAAGCGGGAGGGCCTAACAATGAGCAGTTCTTC.